The 31 T cell receptor beta chains reported below all come from one sample, sequenced in a study of CD8+CD57+ T cells in acquired aplastic anemia. Before being chosen for sequencing, patients had shown CD8+CD57+ cell expansion by flow cytometry. Using genomic DNA as the template, TCR beta VDJ and CDR3 profiling was carried out. One entry per CDR3 protein, called by TCRdb with MiXCR from the reads. Of around 430,000 distinct CDR3 sequences listed, around 30% are singletons. Sequenced: sorted CD4+, CD8+, or CD8+CD57+ T cells (not recorded which) from PBMCs. These receptors came from a human donor with aplastic anemia.

This clonotype was counted many times. The genes are TRBV20-1 and TRBJ1-2; D is perhaps TRBD1 (6 bases). This CDR3 contains 14 residues. V lost 3 bases and J 5 bases, leaving 16 bases between the germline ends. Germline CDR1 and CDR2: DFQATT and SNEGSKA (reference sequence). CDR3 sequence (DNA): TGCAGTGCTAGGGAGACACAGGGAAAGTATGGCTACACCTTC. Encoded protein: CSARETQGKYGYTF.

The gene calls are TRBV11-2 and TRBJ2-7, with TRBD2 matching 10 bases. With V trimmed by 4 bases and J by 0 bases, 6 bases remained unmatched. The CDR3 covers 16 residues. Per the germline V gene, CDR1 is SGHAT and CDR2 is FQNNGV. The chain's CDR3 is CASSSPIAGGSYEQYF. CDR3 nucleotide sequence: TGTGCCAGCAGCTCCCCCATAGCGGGGGGCTCCTACGAGCAGTACTTC.

The V gene is TRBV12-3 or TRBV12-4, the J gene TRBJ1-1; possibly TRBD1 for D (6 bases). The length of the CDR3 is 15 residues. Trimming shortened V by 5 bases and J by 2 bases, and 15 bases separated the two germline ends. The DNA of the CDR3 is TGTGCCAGCAGTCCAAAGGACAGTTTTAACACTGAAGCTTTCTTT. Protein: CASSPKDSFNTEAFF.

CDR3 in amino acids: CASSPRTSGLSTDTQYF. The CDR3 nucleotides are TGTGCCAGCAGCCCCCGGACTAGCGGGTTGAGCACAGATACGCAGTATTTT. This chain uses TRBV25-1 with TRBJ2-3; TRBD2 matches at 11 bases. Germline V CDR1 and CDR2: MGHDK, SYGVNS. J lost 0 bases, V lost 6 bases, and 8 bases had no gene match. The CDR3 runs 17 residues.

Only one count was recorded for this clonotype. The chain joins TRBV2 to TRBJ1-4; D call uncertain. V was trimmed by 2 bases and J by 5 bases, leaving 9 bases between them. Germline CDR1 reads SNHLY; CDR2 reads FYNNEI. The CDR3 sequence is 14 residues long. The CDR3 DNA is TGTGCCAGCAGTGAATCGGAAGGAAATGAAAAACTGTTTTTT. This encodes CASSESEGNEKLFF.

The V call is TRBV7-2, the J call TRBJ2-7, with D possibly being TRBD2 (5 bases). CDR3 length: 13 amino acids. Germline V gene lookup returns CDR1 SGHTA and CDR2 FQGNSA. Trimming left V 5 bases short and J 4 bases short, with 12 bases between. The CDR3 DNA reads TGTGCCAGCAGCACCGAGGGCTTGTACGAGCAGTACTTC. As protein: CASSTEGLYEQYF.

This clonotype was detected only a few times. Its ends do not fully match the called genes, so a read error is possible. J is TRBJ1-4 and V is TRBV20-1, with unresolved D. Germline loops: CDR1 DFQATT, CDR2 SNEGSKA (reference sequence). CDR3 length equals 13 residues. DNA for the CDR3: TGCAGTGCGCTACCGGTCGCTAATGAAGAACTGTTTTTT. Amino acid sequence: CSALPVANEELFF.

The chain links TRBV20-1 to TRBJ2-5, with 11 nucleotides matching TRBD2. The germline V gene encodes CDR1 DFQATT and CDR2 SNEGSKA (reference sequence). The CDR3 contains 16 residues. The V and J ends lost 5 bases and 2 bases, in that order; junction bases with no gene match: 10. CDR3 nucleotide sequence: TGCAGTGCTTCGCCGGGACTAGCGGCCATGCAAGAGACCCAGTACTTC. Its translation is CSASPGLAAMQETQYF.

This clonotype was counted only a few times. The chain joins TRBV10-3 to TRBJ2-7, with 8 bases fitting TRBD1. Trimming removed 10 bases from V and 4 bases from J; junction bases left unmatched: 12. This CDR3 is built from 14 residues. Germline loops: CDR1 ENHRY, CDR2 SYGVKD. CDR3 sequence (DNA): TGTGCCAGCAGGAGGAGGACAGGGTTGTACGAGCAGTACTTC. This translates into CASRRRTGLYEQYF.

This clonotype was observed a few times. The V and J genes are TRBV11-3 and TRBJ1-6; no reliable D call. Deletions cut 0 bases from V and 4 bases from J, with 7 bases between. This CDR3 region has 15 residues. CDR1 SGHNT and CDR2 YENEEA come from the germline V gene. CDR3 in DNA: TGTGCCAGCAGCTTAGACGGGCGTTATAATTCACCCCTCCACTTT. Translating it yields CASSLDGRYNSPLHF. The complete variable domain, with remaining parts taken from reference TRBV11-3 and TRBJ1-6, reads EAGVVQSPRYKIIEKKQPVAFWCNPISGHNTLYWYLQNLGQGPELLIRYENEEAVDDSQLPKDRFSAERLKGVDSTLKIQPAELGDSAVYLCASSLDGRYNSPLHFGNGTRLTVT.

This clonotype has just a few counts. The chain is built from TRBV7-8 and TRBJ2-5, with D possibly being TRBD2 (6 bases). V shed 5 bases and J shed 4 bases, with 20 bases lying between them. The CDR3 contains 16 residues. Germline CDR1 and CDR2: SGHVS and FQNEAQ. CDR3 sequence (DNA): TGTGCCAGCAGCCCCCCTCTGCGGGGCGCCGGAGAGACCCAGTACTTC. Its protein product is CASSPPLRGAGETQYF.

This clonotype was seen at least ten times. CDR3 DNA: TGTGCCAGCAGTGAATCAAACTCTCTTCCCGGGGAGCTGTTTTTT. Residues: CASSESNSLPGELFF. The J gene is TRBJ2-2, the V gene TRBV25-1, with unresolved D. Between the trimmed V and J ends, which lost 1 base and 6 bases, there was a span of 12 bases. CDR1 is MGHDK, CDR2 SYGVNS, per germline. This CDR3 region has 15 residues.

The chain couples TRBV20-1 to TRBJ2-1; TRBD2 matches at 10 bases. The CDR3 is made up of 15 amino acids. After removal of 2 bases from V and 10 bases from J, the junction contained 11 bases not matched to a gene. Germline V CDR1 and CDR2: DFQATT, SNEGSKA (reference sequence). The CDR3 DNA sequence: TGCAGTGCTAGATCTTTCGGGACTAGCGCCTGGGAGCAGTTCTTC. It yields the protein CSARSFGTSAWEQFF.

The chain links TRBV10-3 to TRBJ2-7; 12 positions match TRBD2. V was clipped by 6 bases and J by 2 bases; unmatched bases: 8. CDR1 is ENHRY, CDR2 SYGVKD, per germline. The CDR3 loop spans 16 amino acids. The CDR3 spells CAISTTGLAGTYEQYF. Here the CDR3 DNA reads TGTGCCATCAGCACAACCGGACTAGCGGGGACCTACGAGCAGTACTTC.

The chain joins TRBV19 to TRBJ2-3; D could derive from TRBD1 or TRBD2 (5 bases each). Germline V CDR1 and CDR2: LNHDA, SQIVND (reference sequence). V was cut by 8 bases and J by 3 bases, with 15 bases left in between. The CDR3 has 14 amino acids. The CDR3 DNA is TGTGCCAGTCAAGAGGGGCCTGGTACAGATACGCAGTATTTT. Translation gives CASQEGPGTDTQYF.

This clonotype was recorded at least ten times. This chain's CDR3 is CATQAAPTAGEQYF. The CDR3 nucleotides read TGTGCCACCCAGGCGGCCCCGACAGCGGGCGAGCAGTACTTC. The genes are TRBV19 and TRBJ2-7; a weak D match, TRBD2 (6 bases). Germline CDR1 reads LNHDA; CDR2 reads SQIVND (reference sequence). The CDR3 contains 14 residues. Deletions cut 10 bases from V and 6 bases from J, with 22 bases between. The full variable domain, completed using reference TRBV19 and TRBJ2-7, is DGGITQSPKYLFRKEGQNVTLSCEQNLNHDAMYWYRQDPGQGLRLIYYSQIVNDFQKGDIAEGYSVSREKKESFPLTVTSAQKNPTAFYLCATQAAPTAGEQYFGPGTRLTVT.

The V and J genes are TRBV20-1 and TRBJ2-5; 7 nucleotides line up with TRBD1. Germline CDR1 DFQATT, CDR2 SNEGSKA (reference sequence). Losses at the gene ends were 3 bases for V and 2 bases for J; bases not matched to a gene: 9. This CDR3 region has 15 residues. The CDR3: CSARSWGQTQETQYF. Here the CDR3 DNA reads TGCAGTGCTAGGTCCTGGGGACAGACACAAGAGACCCAGTACTTC.

As for this clonotype: This may be a read error: a much more frequent sequence differs by one nucleotide. The chain uses TRBV25-1 and TRBJ1-2; no reliable D call. V lost 6 bases, J lost 7 bases, and 18 bases lay in between. CDR1 is MGHDK and CDR2 is SYGVNS in the germline V gene. This CDR3 contains 14 residues. CDR3 region: CASSLGTGEGGYTF. The DNA of the CDR3 is TGTGCCAGCAGCTTAGGTACGGGAGAGGGTGGCTACACCTTC.

The rearrangement uses TRBV19 and TRBJ2-1; 10 bases are shared with TRBD1. This CDR3 is built from 15 residues. The V and J ends lost 5 bases and 8 bases, in that order; junction bases with no gene match: 9. Per germline, CDR1 LNHDA and CDR2 SQIVND (reference sequence). CDR3 residues: CASSQVGQGFHEQFF. The CDR3 DNA follows: TGTGCCAGTAGTCAAGTGGGACAGGGGTTCCATGAGCAGTTCTTC. Complete variable domain (other parts from reference TRBV19 and TRBJ2-1): DGGITQSPKYLFRKEGQNVTLSCEQNLNHDAMYWYRQDPGQGLRLIYYSQIVNDFQKGDIAEGYSVSREKKESFPLTVTSAQKNPTAFYLCASSQVGQGFHEQFFGPGTRLTVL.

The J gene is TRBJ2-7, the V gene TRBV6-1; unclear D gene. This CDR3 contains 12 residues. The ends were cut back, 0 bases at V and 5 bases at J, with 5 bases in the middle. Germline loops: CDR1 MNHNS, CDR2 SASEGT. DNA of the CDR3: TGTGCCAGCAGTGAAGCAGGTGACGAGCAGTACTTC. Protein: CASSEAGDEQYF.

This clonotype showed up just a few times. The junction departs from the called germline gene at one end, perhaps through a read error. CDR3 loop: CASRYSDNQLQHF. The CDR3, as DNA: TGTGCCAGCAGATACAGTGACAATCAGCTCCAGCATTTT. The rearrangement uses TRBV2 and TRBJ1-5; D call uncertain. Germline-derived CDR1 and CDR2 are SNHLY and FYNNEI. The CDR3 is 13 amino acids.

The chain links TRBV3-1 to TRBJ2-7, with D unresolved. Germline V gene sequence: CDR1 LGHDT, CDR2 YNNKEL (reference sequence). This CDR3 region has 13 residues. Trimming pared 1 base from V and 6 bases from J, leaving 10 bases between. As DNA, the CDR3 is TGTGCCAGCAGCCAAGCCACCTGGGGCGAGCAGTACTTC. This encodes CASSQATWGEQYF.

The chain employs TRBV10-3 and TRBJ2-5; the match to TRBD2 covers 10 bases. Per the germline V gene, CDR1 is ENHRY and CDR2 is SYGVKD. The V and J ends lost 7 bases and 5 bases, in that order; junction bases with no gene match: 7. CDR3 size: 14 residues. The CDR3 region is CAIKSGGALETQYF. In DNA, the CDR3 is TGTGCCATCAAGAGCGGGGGGGCGTTGGAGACCCAGTACTTC.

The chain joins TRBV25-1 to TRBJ1-6; tentative D call: TRBD1 (5 bases). Trimming removed 8 bases at V and 8 bases at J, with 19 bases between. The CDR3 length is 15 residues. Germline assignment: CDR1 MGHDK and CDR2 SYGVNS. The CDR3 nucleotides read TGTGCCAGCTCACCTGCCCCGACGGGGGATTCACCCCTCCACTTT. Its translation: CASSPAPTGDSPLHF.

V and J are TRBV5-6 and TRBJ2-1; 9 nucleotides agree with TRBD2. CDR3 length equals 14 residues. V was clipped by 5 bases and J by 9 bases; unmatched bases: 9. CDR1 is SGHDT and CDR2 is YYEEEE in the germline V gene. CDR3 DNA: TGTGCCAGCAGTCTCGGGCTAGCGGGGTTTGAGCAGTTCTTC. This gives the protein CASSLGLAGFEQFF.

This clonotype was detected many times. This chain links TRBV20-1 with TRBJ1-1; TRBD1 agrees at 7 bases. Germline values: CDR1 DFQATT, CDR2 SNEGSKA (reference sequence). V shed 2 bases, J shed 3 bases, and the junction held 9 bases outside the gene matches. This CDR3 comprises 15 residues. Here the CDR3 reads CSARSNRQGHTEAFF. CDR3 coding DNA: TGCAGTGCTAGATCCAACCGACAGGGTCACACTGAAGCTTTCTTT.

This clonotype occurred many times. This chain connects TRBV20-1 to TRBJ1-2; 9 positions match TRBD1. V lost 5 bases, J lost 6 bases, and 4 bases stayed unmatched. Germline V gives CDR1 DFQATT, CDR2 SNEGSKA (reference sequence). This CDR3 region has 12 residues. CDR3 DNA: TGCAGTGCTGGGACAGGGCTCGATGGCTACACCTTC. It translates to CSAGTGLDGYTF.

This clonotype was seen a handful of times. The DNA for the CDR3 is TGTGCCAGCAGTATTGGGGTTCGATACGAGCAGTACTTC. This gives the protein CASSIGVRYEQYF. The rearrangement uses TRBV2 and TRBJ2-7; D not certain. V lost 5 bases and J 4 bases, leaving 12 bases between the germline ends. Germline assignment: CDR1 SNHLY and CDR2 FYNNEI. The CDR3 has 13 residues.

This clonotype was observed a few times. The chain carries TRBV5-1 and TRBJ2-1; D ambiguous. The CDR3 is 14 amino acids. The V and J ends lost 1 base and 4 bases respectively, with 9 bases between them. Germline CDR1 and CDR2: SGHRS and YFSETQ. The CDR3 nucleotides read TGCGCCAGCAGCTTGACGACAAGATACAATGAGCAGTTCTTC. Translation: CASSLTTRYNEQFF.

This clonotype was observed many times. The chain combines TRBV29-1 with TRBJ1-4; weak D call: TRBD1 (6 bases). Trimming removed 7 bases at V and 8 bases at J, with 17 bases between. Germline V lookup: CDR1 SQVTM, CDR2 ANQGSEA. CDR3 size: 13 residues. The CDR3, as DNA: TGCAGCGCCACTCAGGGGATGTGGGAAAAACTGTTTTTT. The encoded protein is CSATQGMWEKLFF.

This clonotype occurred a few times. CDR3 in amino acids: CAISRTSGSRETQYF. CDR3 DNA sequence: TGTGCCATCAGTAGGACTAGCGGGAGCCGGGAGACCCAGTACTTC. The chain combines TRBV10-3 with TRBJ2-5, with 13 nucleotides matching TRBD2. The V gene end was trimmed by 5 bases and the J gene end by 5 bases; junction bases not matched to a gene: 5. CDR1 is ENHRY, CDR2 SYGVKD, per germline. The CDR3 runs to 15 residues.